The 5 T cell receptor beta chains listed next were all sequenced from one sample in a study of cytomegalovirus exposure and HLA in healthy donors. Researchers ran the PCR with 60 Vbeta and 13 Jbeta primers. Measured with immunoSEQ multiplex PCR; TCRdb has only the in-frame clones, and not every one. Its clone listing holds 130,000 or so clones. Material: PBMCs. All receptors derive from a woman aged 55-69 years in good health and CMV-seronegative.

The chain uses TRBV5-8 and TRBJ2-6, with a tentative D call TRBD2 (5 bases). The CDR3 length is 18 residues. Germline CDR1 reads SGHTS; CDR2 reads YDEGEE. The ends were cut back, 0 bases at V and 3 bases at J, with 16 bases in the middle. The DNA for the CDR3 is TGTGCCAGCAGCTTGGGGGAGTCAATCGCCCTTGGGGCCAACGTCCTGACTTTC. This encodes CASSLGESIALGANVLTF.

The chain joins TRBV5-8 to TRBJ2-5, with 9 bases lining up with TRBD1. This CDR3 spans 19 amino acids. With V trimmed by 1 base and J by 4 bases, 17 bases remained unmatched. The germline V gene encodes CDR1 SGHTS and CDR2 YDEGEE. CDR3 protein: CASSLSRGAYRGHGETQYF. The CDR3 bases are TGTGCCAGCAGCTTGTCACGTGGGGCGTACAGGGGGCACGGAGAGACCCAGTACTTC.

This chain joins TRBV2 and TRBJ1-3; D gene ambiguous. The CDR3 length is 14 residues. Looked up from germline, CDR1 is SNHLY and CDR2 is FYNNEI. V was trimmed by 9 bases and J by 6 bases, leaving 18 bases between them. CDR3 bases: TGTGCCAGTCAAGCCGGAGGAAAGGCAAACACCATATATTTT. Translated: CASQAGGKANTIYF.

The chain is built from TRBV5-1 and TRBJ2-7; 9 nucleotides agree with TRBD1. In germline, CDR1 is SGHRS, CDR2 YFSETQ. V lost 0 bases to trimming and J lost 2 bases; unmatched junction nucleotides: 3. This CDR3 is built from 15 residues. CDR3 nucleotides: TGCGCCAGCAGCTTGGCCGGGACAGGGCCCTACGAGCAGTACTTC. Translating it yields CASSLAGTGPYEQYF. Full variable domain (rest looked up from reference TRBV5-1 and TRBJ2-7): KAGVTQTPRYLIKTRGQQVTLSCSPISGHRSVSWYQQTPGQGLQFLFEYFSETQRNKGNFPGRFSGRQFSNSRSEMNVSTLELGDSALYLCASSLAGTGPYEQYFGPGTRLTVT.

For this clone: A junction boundary mismatches the germline segment, possibly from a read error. The chain is built from TRBV7-3 and TRBJ1-6; 11 bases align to TRBD1. Germline CDR1 and CDR2: SGHTA and FQGTGA. The CDR3 covers 16 residues. The CDR3, as DNA: TGTGCCAGCAGCCTAACTCCGGGACAGGGGGTCTCACCCCTCCACTTT. Translated, it gives CASSLTPGQGVSPLHF.